The 8 T cell receptor beta chains in this list originate from one sample, sequenced in a study of T-cell reconstitution after alpha-beta-depleted transplantation in children (dated by TCRdb to about 2016). According to the study, the label for this sample's treatment or condition signals: allogeneic hematopoietic cell transplantation with graft depleted of TCRalphabeta T cells and CD19 B cells. The library was built by means of PCR. The sample was run on an Illumina HiSeq 2500. TCR libraries were prepared with molecular barcoding, using unique molecular identifiers to normalize TCRbeta repertoire quantification. TCRdb reprocessing: public reads trimmed at Q25 with fastp, clones called with MiXCR, in-frame beta chains kept. Rows are unified per CDR3 protein, each entry keeping the most common DNA and genes. For this sample there are 500,000 to 650,000 distinct CDR3 sequences; 11% appear just once. The leading ten clones occupy around 15% of the sample.

The specimen comprised PBMCs, mostly from graft donor cells, sampled 180 days after TCRalphabeta/CD19-depleted stem cell transplant. The receptor set was obtained from a female patient aged 2 to 10 who had a stem cell transplant for aplastic anemia, so the T cells may come from the graft donor.

The chain carries TRBV12-3 or TRBV12-4 and TRBJ2-1; TRBD2 agrees at 11 bases. The V and J ends lost 3 bases and 10 bases, in that order; junction bases with no gene match: 5. This CDR3 is 14 amino acids long. CDR3 loop: CASSFILAGGEQFF. The CDR3 nucleotides read TGTGCCAGCAGTTTTATTCTAGCGGGAGGAGAGCAGTTCTTC.

This clonotype was seen only a few times. The V and J genes are TRBV29-1 and TRBJ2-1, with D perhaps TRBD1 or TRBD2 (5 bases each). CDR3 length: 14 amino acids. Trimming cost V 7 bases and J 2 bases, with 15 bases left between them. The germline V gene encodes CDR1 SQVTM and CDR2 ANQGSEA. CDR3 DNA: TGCAGCGCCGAGGGGCTAGCCCCCTACAATGAGCAGTTCTTC. It codes for CSAEGLAPYNEQFF.

Only a few counts were recorded for this clonotype. This chain links TRBV28 with TRBJ2-3; 8 bases are a match to TRBD2. Trimming at V came to 2 bases and at J to 11 bases, leaving 6 bases not matched to a gene. This CDR3 spans 13 amino acids. CDR1 and CDR2 from the germline V gene are MDHEN and SYDVKM. The CDR3 here is CASSLRREGGQYF. The CDR3 DNA is TGTGCCAGCAGTTTACGCCGGGAGGGCGGGCAGTATTTT.

This clonotype appeared a few times. The chain has TRBV6-5 and TRBJ2-4, with D possibly matching TRBD2 (6 bases). CDR1 and CDR2 from the germline V gene are MNHEY and SVGAGI. Trimming left V 2 bases short and J 1 base short, with 15 bases between. This CDR3 is built from 17 residues. This CDR3 is CASSYPGVGEAKNIQYF. The CDR3 nucleotides read TGTGCCAGCAGTTACCCGGGGGTAGGGGAGGCCAAAAACATTCAGTACTTC.

V gene TRBV6-5 combines with J gene TRBJ2-7, with no clear D. Germline CDR1 and CDR2: MNHEY and SVGAGI. The V end was cut by 2 bases, the J end by 6 bases, with 11 bases between. The CDR3 spans 13 residues. The CDR3 here is CASSYIQESEQYF. The CDR3, as DNA: TGTGCCAGCAGTTACATCCAGGAGAGCGAGCAGTACTTC.

The chain employs TRBV27 and TRBJ1-2; 9 bases align to TRBD1. Trimming cost V 4 bases and J 11 bases; bases outside gene matches: 2. CDR1 and CDR2 from the germline V gene are MNHEY and SMNVEV (reference sequence). This CDR3 has 11 residues. The CDR3 DNA reads TGTGCCAGCAGTTACAGGGGGCTGTACACCTTC. It codes for CASSYRGLYTF.

This clonotype came up a few times. This chain links TRBV12-3 or TRBV12-4 with TRBJ2-2; 8 bases are a match to TRBD2. This CDR3 region has 16 residues. V shed 5 bases and J 6 bases; nucleotides not matched to a gene: 11. Here the CDR3 reads CASSPGGRDGSGELFF. The CDR3 nucleotides are TGTGCCAGCAGTCCGGGAGGGCGGGATGGATCCGGGGAGCTGTTTTTT.

The V and J genes are TRBV6-1 and TRBJ2-2; D might be TRBD1 or TRBD2, each matching 6 bases. V lost 5 bases and J lost 6, with 16 bases in between. The CDR3 covers 15 residues. The V gene's germline CDR1 is MNHNS and CDR2 SASEGT. The CDR3 nucleotides read TGTGCCAGCAGTCCTAGAGGGGGGTACCCCGGGGAGCTGTTTTTT. Its protein is CASSPRGGYPGELFF.